This T cell receptor (beta chain) was found in a study of tumor-infiltrating lymphocytes in primary liver carcinoma. Study in general: The patients presented with primary liver carcinoma, which was managed through surgical resection. Sequencing of the samples generated roughly 3.5 to 8 million productive TCRbeta reads, with similar yields across tissue types.

Per germline, CDR1 SQVTM and CDR2 ANQGSEA. CDR3 length: 17 residues. The J segment lost 2 bases and the V segment lost 6 bases, leaving 13 bases of the junction unmatched. TCR beta cDNA was prepared out of roughly 0.45 ug total RNA by means of a constant-region primer. Libraries for TCR beta were built through three nested multiplex PCR rounds, which together made up a slightly modified ARM-PCR procedure. TRBV1-TRBV30 forward primers paired with a C-beta reverse primer drove the first two PCR rounds, ten to eleven cycles each. TCRdb reanalysed the multiplex PCR reads using MiXCR and keeps one entry per CDR3 protein. In the table there are fewer than 350,000 distinct CDR3 sequences, approximately 65% of which are singletons. Germline DNA was also extracted, while the blood RNA originated from unsorted whole blood. A single count supports this clonotype.

The rearrangement links TRBV29-1 to TRBJ2-3, with 11 bases lining up with TRBD2. This TCR derives from a man between 40 and 49 years old with primary liver carcinoma and hepatitis B virus infection. Specimen: peripheral blood. The CDR3: CSVVRSGTSGPTDTQYF. CDR3 DNA: TGCAGCGTCGTTCGATCTGGGACTAGCGGCCCCACAGATACGCAGTATTTT.